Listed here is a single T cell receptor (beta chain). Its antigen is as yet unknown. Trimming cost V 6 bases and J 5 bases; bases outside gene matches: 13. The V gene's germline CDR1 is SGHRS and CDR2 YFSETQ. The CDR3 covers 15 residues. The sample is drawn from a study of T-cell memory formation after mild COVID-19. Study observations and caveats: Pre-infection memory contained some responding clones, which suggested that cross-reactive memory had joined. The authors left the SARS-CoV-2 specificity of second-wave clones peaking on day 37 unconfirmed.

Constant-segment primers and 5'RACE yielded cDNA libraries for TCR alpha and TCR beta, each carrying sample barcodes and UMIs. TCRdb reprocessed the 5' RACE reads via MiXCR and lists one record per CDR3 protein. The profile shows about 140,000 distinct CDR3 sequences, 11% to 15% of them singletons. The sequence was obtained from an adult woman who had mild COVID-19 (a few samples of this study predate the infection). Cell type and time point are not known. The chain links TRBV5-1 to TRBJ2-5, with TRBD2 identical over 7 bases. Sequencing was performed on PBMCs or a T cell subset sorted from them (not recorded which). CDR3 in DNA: TGCGCCAGCAAATTGGGGCTGGGGACTATGGAGACCCAGTACTTC. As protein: CASKLGLGTMETQYF. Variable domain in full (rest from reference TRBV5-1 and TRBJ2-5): KAGVTQTPRYLIKTRGQQVTLSCSPISGHRSVSWYQQTPGQGLQFLFEYFSETQRNKGNFPGRFSGRQFSNSRSEMNVSTLELGDSALYLCASKLGLGTMETQYFGPGTRLLVL.